This T cell receptor (beta chain) was recorded in a study of T cells in Graves' hyperthyroidism and ophthalmopathy. Study-level findings and limits: Model output signaled ophthalmopathy a median roughly 6 months ahead of onset.

A total of 9 residues make up the CDR3, ends included. Germline V gene sequence: CDR1 SGDLS, CDR2 YYNGEE. Using RNA transcripts as the source, TCR beta CDR3 regions were amplified. Using the HTBI primer set, a first-round RT-PCR was run on the TCR CDR3. From the multiplex PCR reads, TCRdb called clonotypes with MiXCR, one entry per CDR3 protein. Of 500,000 to 600,000 distinct CDR3 sequences listed, 40% to 55% are singletons. Uncontrolled infection, other autoimmune disease, pregnancy and lactation each barred patients from inclusion. Note on this clonotype: Antigen: not known. This likely comes from a read error, as the CDR3 has no conserved phenylalanine or tryptophan at its end. The limits of the CDR3 on the DNA are not certain, so only TCRdb's listed CDR3 is given.

This receptor was identified in an adult woman with Graves' disease, either hyperthyroidism or ophthalmopathy (not recorded which). The chain has TRBV9 and TRBJ1-3; the D call of TRBD1 is as the table states it, not checked on the DNA. Input material: peripheral blood or thyroid tissue (not recorded which). CDR3 residues: CASSETSDP.